Detailed here is one T cell receptor (beta chain). Its antigen is as yet unknown. These data are taken from a study of cytomegalovirus exposure and HLA in healthy donors. Germline V gene data show CDR1 as SGHRS and CDR2 as YFSETQ. Trimming removed 0 bases from V and 5 bases from J, with 13 bases in between. There are 15 residues in the CDR3. General study findings and limits: Per a prior analysis, the majority of TCR beta V segments were productive roughly 87% or roughly 30% of the time.

Both 60 Vbeta primers and 13 Jbeta primers went into the PCR. The method was immunoSEQ multiplex PCR; TCRdb's version includes in-frame clones alone and lacks a portion of them. The table has about 160,000 clones, roughly 78% seen once. This TCR came from a middle-aged woman in good health and CMV-seronegative. The V gene is TRBV5-1, the J gene TRBJ2-3; maybe TRBD2 (7 bases). Sample: PBMCs. CDR3 coding DNA: TGCGCCAGCAGCTTGGAGGGGGGGCCGGGAGATACGCAGTATTTT. Amino acid sequence: CASSLEGGPGDTQYF.